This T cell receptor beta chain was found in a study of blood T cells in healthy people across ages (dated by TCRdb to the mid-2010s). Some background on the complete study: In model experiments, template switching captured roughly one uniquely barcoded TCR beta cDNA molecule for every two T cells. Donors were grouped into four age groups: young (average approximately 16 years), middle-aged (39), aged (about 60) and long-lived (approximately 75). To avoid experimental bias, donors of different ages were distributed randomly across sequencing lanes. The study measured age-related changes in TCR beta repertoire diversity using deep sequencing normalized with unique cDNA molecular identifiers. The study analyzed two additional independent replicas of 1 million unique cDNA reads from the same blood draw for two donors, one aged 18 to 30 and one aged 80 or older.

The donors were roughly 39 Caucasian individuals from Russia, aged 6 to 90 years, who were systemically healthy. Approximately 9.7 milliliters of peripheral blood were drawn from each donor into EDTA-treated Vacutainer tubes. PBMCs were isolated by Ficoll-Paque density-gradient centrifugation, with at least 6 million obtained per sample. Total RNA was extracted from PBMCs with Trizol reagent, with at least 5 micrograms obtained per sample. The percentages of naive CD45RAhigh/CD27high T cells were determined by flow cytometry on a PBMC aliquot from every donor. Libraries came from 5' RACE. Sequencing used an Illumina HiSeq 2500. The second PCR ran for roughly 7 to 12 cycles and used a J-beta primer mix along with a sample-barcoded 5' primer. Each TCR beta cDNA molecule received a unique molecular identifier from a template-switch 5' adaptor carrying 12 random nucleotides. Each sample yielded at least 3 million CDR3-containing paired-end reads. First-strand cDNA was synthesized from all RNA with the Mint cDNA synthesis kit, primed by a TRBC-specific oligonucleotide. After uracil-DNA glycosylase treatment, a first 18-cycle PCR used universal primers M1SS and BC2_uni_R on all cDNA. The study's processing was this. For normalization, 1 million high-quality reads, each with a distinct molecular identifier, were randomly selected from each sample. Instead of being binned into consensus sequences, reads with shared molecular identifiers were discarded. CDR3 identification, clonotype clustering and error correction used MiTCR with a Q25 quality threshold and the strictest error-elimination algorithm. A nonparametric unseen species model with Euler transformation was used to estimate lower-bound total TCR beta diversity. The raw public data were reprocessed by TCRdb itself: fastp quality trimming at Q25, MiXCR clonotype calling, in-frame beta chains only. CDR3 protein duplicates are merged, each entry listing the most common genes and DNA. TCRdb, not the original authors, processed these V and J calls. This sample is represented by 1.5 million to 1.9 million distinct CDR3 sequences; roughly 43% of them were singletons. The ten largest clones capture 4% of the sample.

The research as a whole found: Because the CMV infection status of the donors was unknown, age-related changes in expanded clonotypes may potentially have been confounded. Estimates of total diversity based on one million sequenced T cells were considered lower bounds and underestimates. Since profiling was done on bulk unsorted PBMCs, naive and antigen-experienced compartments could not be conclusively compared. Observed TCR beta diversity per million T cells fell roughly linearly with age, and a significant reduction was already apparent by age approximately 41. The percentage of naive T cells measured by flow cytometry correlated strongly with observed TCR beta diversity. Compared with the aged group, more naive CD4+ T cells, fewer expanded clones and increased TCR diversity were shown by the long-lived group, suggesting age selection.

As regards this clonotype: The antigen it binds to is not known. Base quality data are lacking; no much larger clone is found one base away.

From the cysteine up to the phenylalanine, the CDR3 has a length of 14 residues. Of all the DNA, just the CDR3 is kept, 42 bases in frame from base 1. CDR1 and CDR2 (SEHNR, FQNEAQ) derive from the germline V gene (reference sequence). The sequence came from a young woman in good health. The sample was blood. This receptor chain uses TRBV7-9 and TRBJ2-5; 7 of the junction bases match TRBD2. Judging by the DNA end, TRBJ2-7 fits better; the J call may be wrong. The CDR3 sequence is CARSVAGEVNEQYF. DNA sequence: TGTGCCAGAAGCGTGGCGGGAGAAGTCAACGAGCAGTACTTC.